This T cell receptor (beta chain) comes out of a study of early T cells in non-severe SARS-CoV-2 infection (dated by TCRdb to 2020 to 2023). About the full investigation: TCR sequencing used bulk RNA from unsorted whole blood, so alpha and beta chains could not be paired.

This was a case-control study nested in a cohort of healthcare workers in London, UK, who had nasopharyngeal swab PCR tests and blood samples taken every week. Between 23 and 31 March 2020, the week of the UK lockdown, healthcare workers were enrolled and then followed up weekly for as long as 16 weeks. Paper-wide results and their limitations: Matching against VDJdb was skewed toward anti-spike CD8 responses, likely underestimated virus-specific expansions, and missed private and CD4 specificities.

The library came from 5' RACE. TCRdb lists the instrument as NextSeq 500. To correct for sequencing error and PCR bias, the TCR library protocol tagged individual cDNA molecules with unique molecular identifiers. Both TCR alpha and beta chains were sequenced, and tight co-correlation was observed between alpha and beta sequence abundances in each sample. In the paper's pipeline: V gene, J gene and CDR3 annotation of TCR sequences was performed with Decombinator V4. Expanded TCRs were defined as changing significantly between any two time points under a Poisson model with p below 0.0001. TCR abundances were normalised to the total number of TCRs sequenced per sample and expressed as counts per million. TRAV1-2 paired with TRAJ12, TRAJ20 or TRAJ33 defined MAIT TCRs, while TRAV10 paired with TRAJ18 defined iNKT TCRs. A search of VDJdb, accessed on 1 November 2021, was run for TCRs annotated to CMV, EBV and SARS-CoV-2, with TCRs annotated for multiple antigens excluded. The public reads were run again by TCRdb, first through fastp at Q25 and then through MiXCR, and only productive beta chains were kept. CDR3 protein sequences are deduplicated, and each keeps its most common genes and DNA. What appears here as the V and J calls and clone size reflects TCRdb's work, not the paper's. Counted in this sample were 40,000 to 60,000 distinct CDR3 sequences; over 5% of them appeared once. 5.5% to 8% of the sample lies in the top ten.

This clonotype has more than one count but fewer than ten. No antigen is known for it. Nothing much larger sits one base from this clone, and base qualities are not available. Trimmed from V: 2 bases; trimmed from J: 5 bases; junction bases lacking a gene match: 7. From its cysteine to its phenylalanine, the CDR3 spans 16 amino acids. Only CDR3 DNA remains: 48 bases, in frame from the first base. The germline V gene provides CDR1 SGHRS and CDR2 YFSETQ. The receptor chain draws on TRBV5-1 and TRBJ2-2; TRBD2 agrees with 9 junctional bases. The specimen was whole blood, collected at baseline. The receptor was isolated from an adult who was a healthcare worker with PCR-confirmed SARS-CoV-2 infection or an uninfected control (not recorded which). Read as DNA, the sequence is TGCGCCAGCAGCTTTAATAGCGGGAGTAGGACCGGGGAGCTGTTTTTT. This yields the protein CASSFNSGSRTGELFF.